A selection of T cell receptor beta chains follows, all from one sample in a study of identical twins. TCRdb called the 5' RACE reads again in MiXCR, with one record for every CDR3 protein. The sample has fewer than 500,000 distinct CDR3 sequences, 13% to 15% seen once. The sample also formed part of further work on yellow fever vaccine responses in identical twins.

The specimen sequenced was CD4+ T cells sorted from blood. Every receptor here comes from a woman under 30 in good health. The CDR3 runs from the conserved cysteine through the conserved F or W. The D gene is left open where the match is weak. Some rows mark clone size as missing; the rest say once, few, many or name a class of expanded clone.

size,D,length,V,J,DNA,CDR3
.,.,15,TRBV7-2,TRBJ2-2,TGTGCCAGCAGCTTAGCGCTCCAGATCACCGGGGAGCTGTTTTTT,CASSLALQITGELFF
few,TRBD1,15,TRBV28,TRBJ1-6,TGTGCCAGCAGTTTCCCGACAGGGCGAATCTCACCCCTCCACTTT,CASSFPTGRISPLHF
.,.,13,TRBV7-2,TRBJ2-1,TGTGCCAGCAGCGTAGGGGCTTACAATGAGCAGTTCTTC,CASSVGAYNEQFF
few,.,18,TRBV27,TRBJ2-7,TGTGCCAGCAGTTTATCCCGGCAAAGGGGCCCGGGGGACTACGAGCAGTACTTC,CASSLSRQRGPGDYEQYF
few,TRBD2,17,TRBV7-2,TRBJ2-1,TGTGCCAGCAGCTTAGTGGTGGGGTCTAGCGGGAGGAATGAGCAGTTCTTC,CASSLVVGSSGRNEQFF
many,.,13,TRBV12-3/TRBV12-4,TRBJ2-3,TGTGCCAGCAGTGTACAGTACACAGATACGCAGTATTTT,CASSVQYTDTQYF
few,.,13,TRBV2,TRBJ2-7,TGTGCCAGCAGGGAAGCCGGGACCTACGAGCAGTACTTC,CASREAGTYEQYF
once,.,15,TRBV6-5,TRBJ1-6,TGTGCCAGCAGTTACGGGGGGATGGAAAATTCACCCCTCCACTTT,CASSYGGMENSPLHF
few,.,15,TRBV7-9,TRBJ1-5,TGTGCCAGCAGCTTAGCGGAGGGGGGGTTGGAGCCCCAGCATTTT,CASSLAEGGLEPQHF
few,TRBD2,16,TRBV4-2,TRBJ2-1,TGTGCCAGCAGCCCAGCTAGCGGGGGGGCTATCAATGAGCAGTTCTTC,CASSPASGGAINEQFF
many,.,17,TRBV5-1,TRBJ2-1,TGCGCCAGCAGCTTGGGATCCCGGGGTATGTCCTACAATGAGCAGTTCTTC,CASSLGSRGMSYNEQFF
.,.,12,TRBV7-2,TRBJ2-1,TGTGCCAGCAGCCTTAGTTTTAGTGAGCAGTTCTTC,CASSLSFSEQFF
many,.,14,TRBV5-1,TRBJ2-3,TGCGCCAGCAGCTTGGTTCACGGCTCAGATACGCAGTATTTT,CASSLVHGSDTQYF
.,.,15,TRBV28,TRBJ2-3,TGTGCCAGCAGTGAGAGTACAGGGCGCACAGATACGCAGTATTTT,CASSESTGRTDTQYF
few,.,16,TRBV6-2/TRBV6-3,TRBJ1-5,TGTGCCAGCACCACGTCGGGGGGGTTAGGCAATCAGCCCCAGCATTTT,CASTTSGGLGNQPQHF
.,.,15,TRBV2,TRBJ1-2,TGTGCCAGCAGGCGTGGGCAGCCTGCTAACTATGGCTACACCTTC,CASRRGQPANYGYTF
few,.,13,TRBV6-1,TRBJ2-5,TGTGCCAGCAGTGAAGAGTTTTGGGTGACCCAGTACTTC,CASSEEFWVTQYF
few,TRBD1,12,TRBV20-1,TRBJ2-3,TGCAGTGCTAAAGGACAGGGAGATACGCAGTATTTT,CSAKGQGDTQYF
.,.,12,TRBV20-1,TRBJ2-7,TGCAGTGCTAGATTGGGTATCTACGAGCAGTACTTC,CSARLGIYEQYF
few,.,15,TRBV10-3,TRBJ2-3,TGTGCCATCAGTGAAAGCCGGCCGATCCAAGATACGCAGTATTTT,CAISESRPIQDTQYF
.,.,15,TRBV5-1,TRBJ2-5,TGCGCCAGCAGCTTGGGGGGGGACGGACAAGAGACCCAGTACTTC,CASSLGGDGQETQYF
.,.,15,TRBV6-2/TRBV6-3,TRBJ1-2,TGTGCCAGCAGTTACCTGTCAGGGGCCACCGGGGGCTACACCTTC,CASSYLSGATGGYTF
few,.,13,TRBV12-3/TRBV12-4,TRBJ1-6,TGTGCCAGCAGCTTAAGGCCCGGCCAACCCCTCCACTTT,CASSLRPGQPLHF
few,.,13,TRBV3-1,TRBJ2-1,TGTGCCAGCAGCCCAATTTGGGCTGAGGAGCAGTTCTTC,CASSPIWAEEQFF
few,TRBD2,16,TRBV7-9,TRBJ2-7,TGTGCCAGCTCATTAGCCGGGACTAGCGGGAGTGAGGAGCAGTACTTC,CASSLAGTSGSEEQYF
many,.,13,TRBV5-1,TRBJ2-5,TGCGCCAGCAGCTACGGAACAGGAGAGACCCAGTACTTC,CASSYGTGETQYF
few,.,14,TRBV5-1,TRBJ1-2,TGCGCCAGCAGCTTGTCCGGGGTACGCGGTGGCTACACCTTC,CASSLSGVRGGYTF
few,TRBD2,15,TRBV6-1,TRBJ2-7,TGTGCCAGCAGTCCCCTAGCGGAGACTACCTACGAGCAGTACTTC,CASSPLAETTYEQYF
.,.,12,TRBV11-2,TRBJ2-1,TGTGCCAGCAGCGATCCAAGCTATGAGCAGTTCTTC,CASSDPSYEQFF
.,TRBD2,17,TRBV20-1,TRBJ2-2,TGCAGTGCTAGACCTCGGCGGGAGGTCTCGAACACCGGGGAGCTGTTTTTT,CSARPRREVSNTGELFF
.,.,14,TRBV3-1,TRBJ2-7,TGTGCCAGCAGCCAAAATGGCTTGGGGGCCGAGCAGTACTTC,CASSQNGLGAEQYF
.,.,18,TRBV6-1,TRBJ2-2,TGTGCCAGCAGTGAAGTCGTGTTGGCGACAGTCAACACCGGGGAGCTGTTTTTT,CASSEVVLATVNTGELFF
.,.,11,TRBV2,TRBJ2-7,TGTGCCAGCACCCGTATCTACGAGCAGTACTTC,CASTRIYEQYF
.,.,15,TRBV5-1,TRBJ2-2,TGCGCCAGCAGCCGAAACGAAGGGAACACCGGGGAGCTGTTTTTT,CASSRNEGNTGELFF
few,.,14,TRBV9,TRBJ2-7,TGTGCCAGCAGCCCGTCCGGGACATACTACGAGCAGTACTTC,CASSPSGTYYEQYF
few,.,14,TRBV29-1,TRBJ2-5,TGCAGCGTTGAGAGCGGGACAAGCCAAGAGACCCAGTACTTC,CSVESGTSQETQYF
once,.,16,TRBV6-2/TRBV6-3,TRBJ1-1,TGTGCCAGCAGTTATAGGGGAAACGTAATTGGATCTGAAGCTTTCTTT,CASSYRGNVIGSEAFF
.,.,16,TRBV7-2,TRBJ2-5,TGTGCCAGCAGCTTGTCCGAGGGCCGGTACCAAGAGACCCAGTACTTC,CASSLSEGRYQETQYF
few,.,14,TRBV20-1,TRBJ1-5,TGCAGTGCAACGACTAGCGGTCGGGAAGATACGCAGCATTTT,CSATTSGREDTQHF
few,.,15,TRBV28,TRBJ2-5,TGTGCCAGCAGTTTGTTGAGTGCGGGCCAAGAGACCCAGTACTTC,CASSLLSAGQETQYF
few,.,15,TRBV5-1,TRBJ2-5,TGCGCCAGCAGTGTTTTCTCGAGCCTTCAAGAGACCCAGTACTTC,CASSVFSSLQETQYF